These T cell receptor beta chains were read from a single sample in a study of blood T cell repertoires in COVID-19. The table came from immunoSEQ multiplex PCR; TCRdb's copy has only in-frame clones and leaves some out. Among some 70,000 clones, about 87% were seen once, and the ten largest hold 6.7%. The sequencing input was peripheral blood. The receptors stem from a woman aged 80 or over with active COVID-19. The CDR3 runs from the conserved cysteine through the conserved F or W. Fields, in order: CDR3 DNA, CDR3 protein, clone size, J gene, V gene, D gene. D genes are given only for firm matches. Size tells how often a clone was seen (once, few, many) or the class of an expanded clone, and some rows leave it out.

TGCAGTGCTAGACACAGGGACGGCTACACCTTC,CSARHRDGYTF,.,TRBJ1-2,TRBV20-1,.
TGTGCCAGCAGTTTATGGCTAGCGGGAGAGGGGGAGACCCAGTACTTC,CASSLWLAGEGETQYF,once,TRBJ2-5,TRBV28,TRBD2
TGTGCCAGTAGTTCCCGGACTAGCGGGAGCTGGTCCGGGGGCGAGCAGTACTTC,CASSSRTSGSWSGGEQYF,once,TRBJ2-7,TRBV19,TRBD2
TGTGCCAGCAGTGACTCTAGCGGCTTGAATGAGCAGTTCTTC,CASSDSSGLNEQFF,.,TRBJ2-1,TRBV6-5,TRBD2
TGTGCCAGCAGCCCCCGGGGGGCCACAGATACGCAGTATTTT,CASSPRGATDTQYF,.,TRBJ2-3,TRBV11-2,.
TGTGCCAGCAGCTTACGGGGAGCAACTAATGAAAAACTGTTTTTT,CASSLRGATNEKLFF,few,TRBJ1-4,TRBV7-9,.
TGTGCCAGCAGTGGACTAGCCACAGATACGCAGTATTTT,CASSGLATDTQYF,once,TRBJ2-3,TRBV2,TRBD2
TGTGCCAGTAGTATCGGTCTTGCCCGGGAGCTGTTTTTT,CASSIGLARELFF,few,TRBJ2-2,TRBV19,.
TGTGCCAGCTCAGCTCAGACAGGGCGTGAAGCTTTCTTT,CASSAQTGREAFF,.,TRBJ1-1,TRBV18,TRBD1
TGTGCCAGTAGTCGCACACAGGGGATCACCTACGAGCAGTACTTC,CASSRTQGITYEQYF,.,TRBJ2-7,TRBV19,TRBD1
TGTGCCAGCAGTTTTCACTTCGGGGGGGCACAAAACAATCAGCCCCAGCATTTT,CASSFHFGGAQNNQPQHF,.,TRBJ1-5,TRBV28,.
TGTGCCAGCTCACGACTAGAAGAGACCCAGTACTTC,CASSRLEETQYF,.,TRBJ2-5,TRBV18,.
TGTGCTGCAGCAGGGGTTGGAAACACCATATATTTT,CAAAGVGNTIYF,.,TRBJ1-3,TRBV18,.
TGTGCCAGCACCCCCGGCGGACTAGCGGGAACCAACTACAATGAGCAGTTCTTC,CASTPGGLAGTNYNEQFF,.,TRBJ2-1,TRBV5-4,TRBD2
TGTGCCACCAGCAGAACTATGTGGGGGGCCGGGGAGCTGTTTTTT,CATSRTMWGAGELFF,.,TRBJ2-2,TRBV15,.
TGCAGCGTTTTAACAGGGGGGGAGACCCAGTACTTC,CSVLTGGETQYF,.,TRBJ2-5,TRBV29-1,TRBD1
TGCGCCAGCAGCTTGGCGGGGTCTGGGGCCAACGTCCTGACTTTC,CASSLAGSGANVLTF,.,TRBJ2-6,TRBV5-1,.
TGTGCCAGCAGCTCTGGGCAGGGGGCGTATGAGCCCCAGCATTTT,CASSSGQGAYEPQHF,once,TRBJ1-5,TRBV28,TRBD1
TGTGCCAGCAGCTTAGGACAGGGCCTCGGAGAGACCCAGTACTTC,CASSLGQGLGETQYF,.,TRBJ2-5,TRBV7-2,TRBD1
TGTGCCAGCAGTTTAGACAGGGTTGAGCAGTACTTC,CASSLDRVEQYF,.,TRBJ2-7,TRBV12-3/TRBV12-4,.
TGTGCCAGCAGCGGAGACGGGAATCAGCCCCAGCATTTT,CASSGDGNQPQHF,.,TRBJ1-5,TRBV9,.
TGTGCCAGCAGTTCACGGGACTCCCGGCCGCAGTATTTT,CASSSRDSRPQYF,.,TRBJ2-3,TRBV12-3/TRBV12-4,.
TGTGCCAGCAGCGCCGACTCTCTCGATACGCAGTATTTT,CASSADSLDTQYF,.,TRBJ2-3,TRBV9,.
TGTGCCAGCAGTTACTCTCTAGCGGGAGAACTGGAGACCCAGTACTTC,CASSYSLAGELETQYF,.,TRBJ2-5,TRBV6-2/TRBV6-3,TRBD2
TGTGCCAGCAGCCACGTCATGAGCACTGAAGCTTTCTTT,CASSHVMSTEAFF,.,TRBJ1-1,TRBV4-2,.
TGTGCCAGCAGGAGAACCGGGGAAATCGGAAGGAATTTT,CASRRTGEIGRNF,.,TRBJ2-3,TRBV28,.
TGTGCCAGCAGCGTAGGGATTGGGGAGCGGGGATACGAGCAGTACTTC,CASSVGIGERGYEQYF,.,TRBJ2-7,TRBV9,TRBD2
TGTGCCAGCAGTCGACTGATAACGGGGGAGCAGTACTTC,CASSRLITGEQYF,.,TRBJ2-7,TRBV6-6,.
TGTGCCAGCAGCTCCCCCCCCGGTACGGGCACAGATACGCAGTATTTT,CASSSPPGTGTDTQYF,once,TRBJ2-3,TRBV13,.
TGTGCCAGCAGTTTAAGAGACAGGGTTTCCTATGGCTACACCTTC,CASSLRDRVSYGYTF,.,TRBJ1-2,TRBV28,TRBD1
TGTGCCAGCAGCCCTCTAGCGAGCCGCACAGATACGCAGTATTTT,CASSPLASRTDTQYF,.,TRBJ2-3,TRBV2,.
TGTGCCAGCATGGGTAGCGGGAGCTCCTACGAGCAGTACTTC,CASMGSGSSYEQYF,once,TRBJ2-7,TRBV2,TRBD2
TGTGCCAGCAGCTTATCCTTTCGACAGGGCGCTGAAGCTTTCTTT,CASSLSFRQGAEAFF,.,TRBJ1-1,TRBV11-2,TRBD1
TGCGCCAGCAGCTTGTCCCAACAGGGGGATAGGGGAAACACCATATATTTT,CASSLSQQGDRGNTIYF,.,TRBJ1-3,TRBV5-1,TRBD1
TGTGCCAGCAGTGAATGGGGGGTTGGAGACAGGGCTAATGAAAAACTGTTTTTT,CASSEWGVGDRANEKLFF,.,TRBJ1-4,TRBV25-1,TRBD1
TGCGCCAGTTCAATTAGCGGGGGCAACTACAATGAGCAGTTCTTC,CASSISGGNYNEQFF,.,TRBJ2-1,TRBV5-1,TRBD2
TGCAGCTCTCTGTGGAGCGACACTGAAGCTTTCTTT,CSSLWSDTEAFF,.,TRBJ1-1,TRBV29-1,.
TGCGCCAGCAGCTTGGTAGCGGACAACTACAATGAGCAGTTCTTC,CASSLVADNYNEQFF,.,TRBJ2-1,TRBV5-1,.
TGTGCCAGCAGCTTAGAAGAGGCGGGCACCGGGGAGCTGTTTTTT,CASSLEEAGTGELFF,.,TRBJ2-2,TRBV7-9,.
TGTGCCACGGATAGAGGAGGGGACCAAAACATTCAGTACTTC,CATDRGGDQNIQYF,.,TRBJ2-4,TRBV15,.
TGTGCCAGTAGTCTACTAGCGGGAGTACCAGAGACCCAGTACTTC,CASSLLAGVPETQYF,.,TRBJ2-5,TRBV19,TRBD2
TGTGCCAGCTCACCCTTGGGGGGAAGGAACGAGCAGTACTTC,CASSPLGGRNEQYF,.,TRBJ2-7,TRBV18,.
TGTGCCACCAGTGAGGGGGGATGGGGGCAGCCCCAGCATTTT,CATSEGGWGQPQHF,.,TRBJ1-5,TRBV24-1,.
TGTGCCAGCAGCCGGACAGGGGGTAGCAATCAGCCCCAGCATTTT,CASSRTGGSNQPQHF,.,TRBJ1-5,TRBV5-5,TRBD1
TGCGCCAGCAGCCAAGACCTCAGCAACGTCCTGACTTTC,CASSQDLSNVLTF,.,TRBJ2-6,TRBV4-3,.
TGTGCCACCAGCAGAGATAGCAGCGGGAAAAACAATGAGCAGTTCTTC,CATSRDSSGKNNEQFF,.,TRBJ2-1,TRBV15,TRBD2
TGTGCCAGCAGCGTAGCTATGGGAGAAGAAAAACTGTTTTTT,CASSVAMGEEKLFF,.,TRBJ1-4,TRBV9,.
TGCGCCAGCAGGGGGAGAGCGGCGGAGTGGGGTAACAATGAGCAGTTCTTC,CASRGRAAEWGNNEQFF,.,TRBJ2-1,TRBV4-3,.
TGTGCCAGCAAAGTGAGCTCCTATAATTCACCCCTCCACTTT,CASKVSSYNSPLHF,.,TRBJ1-6,TRBV28,.
TGTGCCAGCAGGGGACTAGCGGGGGGAACGAACACCGGGGAGCTGTTTTTT,CASRGLAGGTNTGELFF,once,TRBJ2-2,TRBV7-2,TRBD2
TGTGCCAGTAGTAGGCAAACAGGGTCCGACTATGGCTACACCTTC,CASSRQTGSDYGYTF,.,TRBJ1-2,TRBV19,.
TGTGCCAGCAGCCGAGACTACTCTGGAAACACCATATATTTT,CASSRDYSGNTIYF,.,TRBJ1-3,TRBV3-1/TRBV3-2,.
TGTGCCAGCAGCGTCACCGGGACAGGCGGCTATGGCTACACCTTC,CASSVTGTGGYGYTF,.,TRBJ1-2,TRBV9,TRBD1
TGTGCCAGCCTCGAGGGTAGCGGTAACACCGGGGAGCTGTTTTTT,CASLEGSGNTGELFF,.,TRBJ2-2,TRBV19,.
TGTGCCAGCTCCCAAGGGGACAGTTACACAGATACGCAGTATTTT,CASSQGDSYTDTQYF,.,TRBJ2-3,TRBV18,TRBD1
TGTGCCAGTAGTGGACTAGCAACAGATACGCAGTATTTT,CASSGLATDTQYF,.,TRBJ2-3,TRBV19,TRBD2
TGTGCCAGCAGTTACTATCCTAATAGCGGATCTAGCACAGATACGCAGTATTTT,CASSYYPNSGSSTDTQYF,.,TRBJ2-3,TRBV6-2/TRBV6-3,.
TGTGCCAGCTCACCGATGAGGGCGCGGGTTTCCGGGGAGCTGTTTTTT,CASSPMRARVSGELFF,.,TRBJ2-2,TRBV18,.
TGTGCCACCAGCAGAGAGGGGGCGGGCTATGGCTACACCTTC,CATSREGAGYGYTF,.,TRBJ1-2,TRBV15,.